These 8 T cell receptor beta chains were sequenced from one sample in a study of T cell repertoires in cytomegalovirus infection. A single record per CDR3 protein comes from TCRdb applying MiXCR to the reads. The sample contains around 530,000 distinct CDR3 sequences, about 17% of which appear only once. Sequenced sample: CD8+ T cells from PBMCs. The source of these receptors is a human donor in good health (CMV status not recorded). Some clones in this sample may be carry-over from other donors' samples.

This clonotype turned up a few times. V is TRBV27 and J is TRBJ1-5; a weak D match, TRBD1 (5 bases). From germline, CDR1 is MNHEY and CDR2 SMNVEV (reference sequence). Trimming removed 8 bases from V and 5 bases from J, with 16 bases in between. The CDR3 is 14 residues long. CDR3 DNA sequence: TGTGCCAGCTGGGGGGGGAAAAAACATCAGCCCCAGCATTTT. Encoded protein: CASWGGKKHQPQHF.

CDR3 coding DNA: TGTGCCATCAGTGACCAAGGGGATAGCTCCTACGAGCAGTACTTC. It encodes CAISDQGDSSYEQYF. This rearrangement joins TRBV10-3 to TRBJ2-7; D may be TRBD1 (5 bases). V lost 3 bases and J 0 bases, leaving 12 bases between the germline ends. Germline CDR1 reads ENHRY; CDR2 reads SYGVKD. This CDR3 is built from 15 residues.

This clonotype has at least ten counts. As DNA, the CDR3 is TGTGCCAGCAGCCGGGGACAGGGAAACACTGAAGCTTTCTTT. Translated: CASSRGQGNTEAFF. V is TRBV7-8 and J is TRBJ1-1; 9 bases agree with TRBD1. The ends lost 5 bases at V and 2 bases at J; junction bases unmatched: 3. The length of the CDR3 is 14 residues. The germline gives CDR1 SGHVS, CDR2 FQNEAQ. Variable domain in full (rest from reference TRBV7-8 and TRBJ1-1): GAGVSQSPRYKVAKRGQDVALRCDPISGHVSLFWYQQALGQGPEFLTYFQNEAQLDKSGLPSDRFFAERPEGSVSTLKIQRTQQEDSAVYLCASSRGQGNTEAFFGQGTRLTVV.

In this sample, this clonotype turned up many times. The chain combines TRBV11-2 with TRBJ2-7, with 7 bases lining up with TRBD1. V lost 5 bases and J lost 1; bases outside the gene matches: 2. CDR3 length: 13 amino acids. Germline loops: CDR1 SGHAT, CDR2 FQNNGV. CDR3 sequence (DNA): TGTGCCAGCAGCATGGGACAGTCCTACGAGCAGTACTTC. Amino acids: CASSMGQSYEQYF.

This clonotype was seen ten or more times. The genes are TRBV28 and TRBJ1-5, with D possibly TRBD1 on 5 matching bases. The CDR3 is 16 amino acids. From germline, CDR1 is MDHEN and CDR2 SYDVKM. V was pared by 4 bases and J by 4 bases, with 17 bases between. CDR3 DNA sequence: TGTGCCAGCAGTTCCGGGACGGCGGTAAGGAATCAGCCCCAGCATTTT. It translates to CASSSGTAVRNQPQHF.

This clonotype was seen at least ten times. This rearrangement joins TRBV6-1 to TRBJ1-3, with 10 bases aligning to TRBD1. With 5 bases clipped from V and 6 bases from J, the junction kept 7 bases outside the gene matches. The V gene's germline CDR1 is MNHNS and CDR2 SASEGT. The CDR3 covers 15 residues. The CDR3 region is CASSPGTGEANTIYF. The DNA of the CDR3 is TGTGCCAGCAGTCCCGGGACAGGGGAAGCAAACACCATATATTTT.

This clonotype was counted ten times or more. This sequence joins TRBV12-3 or TRBV12-4 and TRBJ1-2, with a tentative D call TRBD1 (5 bases). Trimming took off 4 bases at V and 5 bases at J, with 11 bases between the two ends. The CDR3 runs 13 residues. The CDR3 region is CASSSWGGYGYTF. The CDR3 coding sequence is TGTGCCAGCAGTTCTTGGGGGGGGTATGGCTACACCTTC.

This clonotype occurred many times. The chain is built from TRBV28 and TRBJ1-5; no definite D call. With 6 bases removed from V and 0 bases from J, the gap between germline ends came to 9 bases. Germline V CDR1 and CDR2: MDHEN, SYDVKM. The CDR3 length is 14 residues. CDR3 bases: TGTGCCAGCAGAGAGATGGGTAGCAATCAGCCCCAGCATTTT. The encoded protein is CASREMGSNQPQHF.